These 11 T cell receptor beta chains were sequenced from one sample in a study of MAIT cells during Salmonella Paratyphi A infection. The time point denotes: healthy control second sampling, 21 days after first. Flow cytometry identified and sorted MAIT cells as Valpha7.2+ CD161+ T cells. TCRdb reprocessed the 5' RACE reads via MiXCR and lists one record per CDR3 protein. The table has about 690 distinct CDR3 sequences, approximately 41% seen once. What was sequenced was MAIT cells from blood. These receptors were collected from an adult in good health.

This clonotype was counted ten times or more. This chain connects TRBV20-1 to TRBJ1-2; TRBD1 matches 9 bases. After removal of 5 bases from V and 10 bases from J, the junction contained 11 bases not matched to a gene. Germline CDR1 and CDR2: DFQATT and SNEGSKA (reference sequence). The CDR3 consists of 13 residues. This CDR3 reads CSASTGGATVYTF. CDR3 in DNA: TGCAGTGCTTCTACAGGGGGCGCCACGGTCTACACCTTC.

This clonotype qualifies as large. The chain has TRBV6-4 and TRBJ1-2; D remains ambiguous. The V gene's germline CDR1 is MRHNA and CDR2 SNTAGT. Deletions cut 0 bases from V and 4 bases from J, with 9 bases between. This CDR3 has 14 amino acids. The CDR3 here is CASSDSDGGYGYTF. The CDR3 coding sequence is TGTGCCAGCAGTGACTCCGACGGTGGCTATGGCTACACCTTC.

On this clonotype itself: A much larger clone sits a single nucleotide away, making a read error possible. The chain uses TRBV6-4 and TRBJ1-1, with D tentatively TRBD1 (6 bases). This CDR3 region has 15 residues. The germline gives CDR1 MRHNA, CDR2 SNTAGT. V lost 3 bases and J 4 bases, leaving 15 bases between the germline ends. CDR3 sequence: CASSESSGEGTEAFF. As DNA, the CDR3 is TGTGCCAGCAGTGAGTCTTCAGGGGAGGGCACTGAAGCTTTCTTT.

In this sample, this clonotype turned up once. CDR3 sequence: CSARGDRGQPQHF. The CDR3 DNA reads TGCAGTGCTAGAGGGGACAGGGGTCAGCCCCAGCATTTT. The chain recombines TRBV20-1 with TRBJ1-5, with 10 bases identical to TRBD1. CDR3 length: 13 amino acids. Germline V CDR1 and CDR2: DFQATT, SNEGSKA (reference sequence). Germline trimming cut 1 base from V and 6 bases from J; bases unmatched to any gene: 0.

The chain uses TRBV25-1 and TRBJ2-2; possibly TRBD1 for D (5 bases). V lost 5 bases to trimming and J lost 3 bases, with 10 bases between them. Germline loops: CDR1 MGHDK, CDR2 SYGVNS. This CDR3 has 14 amino acids. CDR3 sequence: CASSNIRDTGELFF. The CDR3, as DNA: TGTGCCAGCAGTAATATCAGGGACACCGGGGAGCTGTTTTTT.

This clonotype was observed a single time. The chain joins TRBV4-1 to TRBJ1-6, with TRBD1 as a possible D gene (5 bases). V was shortened by 0 bases and J by 9 bases, with 18 bases between the two germline ends. This CDR3 has 17 residues. Germline V gene data show CDR1 as MGHRA and CDR2 as YSYEKL. The CDR3 spells CASSQEPSGGSGSPLHF. CDR3 sequence (DNA): TGCGCCAGCAGCCAAGAGCCGTCTGGGGGTAGTGGTTCACCCCTCCACTTT.

Notes on this clonotype: The missing conserved phenylalanine or tryptophan at the end of this CDR3 makes a read error likely. The limits of the CDR3 on the DNA are not certain, so only TCRdb's listed CDR3 is given. The chain joins TRBV20-1 to TRBJ1-1. Germline V CDR1 and CDR2: DFQATT, SNEGSKA (reference sequence). The CDR3 has 17 residues if both end residues are counted. This CDR3 reads CSARVLEEGATGTEAGG.

By share, this clonotype ranks as medium-sized (0.01 to 0.1%). The genes are TRBV20-1 and TRBJ2-2, with TRBD1 matching 8 bases. CDR3 length: 13 amino acids. V shed 4 bases and J 3 bases; nucleotides not matched to a gene: 1. CDR1 and CDR2 from the germline V gene are DFQATT and SNEGSKA (reference sequence). The CDR3 nucleotides read TGCAGTGCTAAGACAGGGGACACCGGGGAGCTGTTTTTT. It is translated as CSAKTGDTGELFF.

V gene TRBV20-1 combines with J gene TRBJ2-3, with TRBD2 matching 11 bases. This CDR3 has 15 amino acids. Losses at the gene ends were 3 bases for V and 2 bases for J; bases not matched to a gene: 4. Looked up from germline, CDR1 is DFQATT and CDR2 is SNEGSKA (reference sequence). CDR3 amino acids: CSASNSGGATDTQYF. Written as DNA, the CDR3 is TGCAGTGCTAGCAATAGCGGGGGGGCCACAGATACGCAGTATTTT.

This clonotype was seen repeatedly, ten times or more. The V call is TRBV20-1, the J call TRBJ1-2, with 8 bases lining up with TRBD1. Trimming took 6 bases from V and 3 from J; bases not matched to a gene: 6. The CDR3 contains 13 residues. CDR1 DFQATT and CDR2 SNEGSKA come from the germline V gene (reference sequence). The CDR3 sequence: CSAQGQADYGYTF. Here the CDR3 DNA reads TGCAGTGCCCAGGGACAGGCCGACTATGGCTACACCTTC.

Comments on this clonotype: A much more abundant neighbour one base away suggests this may be a read error. CDR3 nucleotide sequence: TGCAGTGCTAGAGAAACAGGGGGCAGAGGCAATCAGCCCCAGAATTTT. Amino acids: CSARETGGRGNQPQNF. The chain is built from TRBV20-1 and TRBJ1-5, with 9 nucleotides matching TRBD1. The CDR3 has 16 residues. Germline V CDR1 and CDR2: DFQATT, SNEGSKA (reference sequence).